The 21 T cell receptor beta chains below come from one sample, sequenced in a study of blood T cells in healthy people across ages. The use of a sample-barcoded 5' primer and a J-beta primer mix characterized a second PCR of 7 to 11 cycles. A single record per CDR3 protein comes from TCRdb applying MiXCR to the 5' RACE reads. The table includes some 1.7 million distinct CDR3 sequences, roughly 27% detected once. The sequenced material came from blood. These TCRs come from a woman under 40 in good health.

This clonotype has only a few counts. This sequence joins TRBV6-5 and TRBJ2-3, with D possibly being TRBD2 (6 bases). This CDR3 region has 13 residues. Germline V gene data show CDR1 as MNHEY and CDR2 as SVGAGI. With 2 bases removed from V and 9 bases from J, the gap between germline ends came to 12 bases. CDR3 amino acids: CASSYEAGRTQYF. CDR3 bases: TGTGCCAGCAGTTACGAGGCAGGGAGGACGCAGTATTTT.

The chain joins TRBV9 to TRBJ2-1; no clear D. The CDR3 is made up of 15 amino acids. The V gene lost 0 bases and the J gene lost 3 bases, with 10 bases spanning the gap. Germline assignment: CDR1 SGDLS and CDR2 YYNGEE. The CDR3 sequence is CASSVASYVYNEQFF. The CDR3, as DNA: TGTGCCAGCAGCGTAGCCAGCTATGTCTACAATGAGCAGTTCTTC.

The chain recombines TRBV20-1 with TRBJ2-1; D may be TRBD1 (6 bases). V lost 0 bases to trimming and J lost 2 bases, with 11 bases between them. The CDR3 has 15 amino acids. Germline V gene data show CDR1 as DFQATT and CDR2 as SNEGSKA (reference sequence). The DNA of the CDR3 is TGCAGTGCTAGAGATCGGGGACAACCCTACAATGAGCAGTTCTTC. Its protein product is CSARDRGQPYNEQFF.

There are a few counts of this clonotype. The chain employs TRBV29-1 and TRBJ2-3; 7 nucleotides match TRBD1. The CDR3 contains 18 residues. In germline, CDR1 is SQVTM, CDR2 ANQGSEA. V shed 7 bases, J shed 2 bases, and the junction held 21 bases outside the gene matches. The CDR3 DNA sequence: TGCAGCGCTCAGACGCAGTCGGTACTGAGGGGGCACACAGATACGCAGTATTTT. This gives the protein CSAQTQSVLRGHTDTQYF.

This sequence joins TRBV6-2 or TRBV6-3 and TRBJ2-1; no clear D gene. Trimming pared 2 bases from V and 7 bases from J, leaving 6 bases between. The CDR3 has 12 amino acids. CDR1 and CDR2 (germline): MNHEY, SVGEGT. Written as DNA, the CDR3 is TGTGCCAGCAGTTACGCTCCGAATGAGCAGTTCTTC. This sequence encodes CASSYAPNEQFF.

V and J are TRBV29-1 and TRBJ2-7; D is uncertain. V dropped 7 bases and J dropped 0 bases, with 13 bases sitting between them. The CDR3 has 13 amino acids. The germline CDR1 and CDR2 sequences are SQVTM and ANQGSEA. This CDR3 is CSAQLRSSYEQYF. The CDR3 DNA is TGCAGCGCCCAGCTGAGGTCCTCCTACGAGCAGTACTTC.

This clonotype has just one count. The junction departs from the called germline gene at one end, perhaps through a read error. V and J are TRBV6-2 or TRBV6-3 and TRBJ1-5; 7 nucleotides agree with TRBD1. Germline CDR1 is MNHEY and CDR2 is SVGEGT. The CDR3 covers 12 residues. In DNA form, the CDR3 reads TGTGCCGCCCGGACAGGCAATCGGCCCCAGCATTTT. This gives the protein CAARTGNRPQHF.

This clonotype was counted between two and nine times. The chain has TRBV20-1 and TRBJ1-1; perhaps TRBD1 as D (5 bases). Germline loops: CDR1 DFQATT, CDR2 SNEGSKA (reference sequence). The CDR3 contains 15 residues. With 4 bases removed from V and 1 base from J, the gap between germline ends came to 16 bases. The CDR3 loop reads CSATGPFQGNTEAFF. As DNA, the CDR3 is TGCAGTGCTACAGGTCCCTTTCAGGGGAACACTGAAGCTTTCTTT.

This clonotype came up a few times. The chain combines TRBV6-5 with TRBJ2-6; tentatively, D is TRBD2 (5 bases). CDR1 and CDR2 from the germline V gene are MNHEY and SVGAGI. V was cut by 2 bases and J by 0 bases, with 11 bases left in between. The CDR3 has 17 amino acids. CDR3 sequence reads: CASSYTRRSSGANVLTF. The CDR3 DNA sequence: TGTGCCAGCAGTTACACTCGGAGGTCCTCTGGGGCCAACGTCCTGACTTTC.

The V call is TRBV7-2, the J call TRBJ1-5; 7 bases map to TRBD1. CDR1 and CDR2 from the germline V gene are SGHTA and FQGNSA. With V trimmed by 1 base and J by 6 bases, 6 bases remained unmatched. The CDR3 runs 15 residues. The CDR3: CASSLEDRSGQPQHF. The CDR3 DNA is TGTGCCAGCAGCTTAGAGGACAGGTCGGGTCAGCCCCAGCATTTT.

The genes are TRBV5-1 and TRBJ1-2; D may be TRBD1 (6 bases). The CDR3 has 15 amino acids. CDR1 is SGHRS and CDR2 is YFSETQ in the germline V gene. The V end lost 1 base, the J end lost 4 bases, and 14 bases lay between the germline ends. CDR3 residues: CASSLPGQAGYGYTF. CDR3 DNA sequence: TGCGCCAGCAGCTTGCCGGGACAAGCAGGCTATGGCTACACCTTC.

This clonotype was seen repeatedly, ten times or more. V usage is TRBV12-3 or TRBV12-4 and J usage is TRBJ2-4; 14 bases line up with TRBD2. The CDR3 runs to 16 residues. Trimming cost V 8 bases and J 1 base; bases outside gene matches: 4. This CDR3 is CASGRLAGGAKNIQYF. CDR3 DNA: TGTGCCAGCGGAAGACTAGCGGGAGGGGCCAAAAACATTCAGTACTTC.

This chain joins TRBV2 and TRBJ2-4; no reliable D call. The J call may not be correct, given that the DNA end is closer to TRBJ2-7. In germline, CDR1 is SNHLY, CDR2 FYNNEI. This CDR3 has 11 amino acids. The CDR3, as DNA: TGTGCCGGCGTAGAGTTGAGCGAGCAGTACTTC. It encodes CAGVELSEQYF.

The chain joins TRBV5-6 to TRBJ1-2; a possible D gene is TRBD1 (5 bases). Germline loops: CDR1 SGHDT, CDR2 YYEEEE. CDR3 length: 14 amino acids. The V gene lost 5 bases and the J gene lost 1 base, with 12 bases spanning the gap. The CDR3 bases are TGTGCCAGCAGTCGGGGACGTAGTAACTATGGCTACACCTTC. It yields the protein CASSRGRSNYGYTF.

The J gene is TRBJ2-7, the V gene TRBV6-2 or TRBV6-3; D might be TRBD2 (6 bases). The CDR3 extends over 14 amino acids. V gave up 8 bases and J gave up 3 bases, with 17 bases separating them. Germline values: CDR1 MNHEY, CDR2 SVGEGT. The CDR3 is CASRGTSGFYEQYF. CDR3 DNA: TGTGCCAGCCGAGGGACCAGCGGGTTCTACGAGCAGTACTTC.

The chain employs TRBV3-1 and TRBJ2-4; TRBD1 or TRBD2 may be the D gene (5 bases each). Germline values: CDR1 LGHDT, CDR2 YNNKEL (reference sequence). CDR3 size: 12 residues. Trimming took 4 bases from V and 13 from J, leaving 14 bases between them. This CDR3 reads CASSPSLGEQYF. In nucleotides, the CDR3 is TGTGCCAGCAGCCCCTCCTTGGGGGAGCAGTACTTC.

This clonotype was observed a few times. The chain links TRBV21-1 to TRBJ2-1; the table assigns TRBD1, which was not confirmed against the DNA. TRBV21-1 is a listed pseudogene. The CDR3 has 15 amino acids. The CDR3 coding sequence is TGTGCCAGCAGCCGTCCATCGACAGTCTGGGGGGAGCAGTTCTTC. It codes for CASSRPSTVWGEQFF.

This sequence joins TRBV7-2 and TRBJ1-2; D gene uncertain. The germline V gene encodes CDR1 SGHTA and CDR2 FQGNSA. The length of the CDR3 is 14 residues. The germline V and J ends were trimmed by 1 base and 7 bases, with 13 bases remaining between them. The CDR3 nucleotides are TGTGCCAGCAGCTTAGTAGGGCCCGAGAGTGGCTACACCTTC. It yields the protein CASSLVGPESGYTF.

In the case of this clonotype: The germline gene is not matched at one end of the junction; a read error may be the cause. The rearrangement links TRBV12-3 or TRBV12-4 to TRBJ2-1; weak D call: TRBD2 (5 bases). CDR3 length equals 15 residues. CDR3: CVSRRGGLETGEQFF. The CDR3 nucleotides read TGTGTCAGCAGACGTGGCGGGCTAGAGACGGGTGAGCAGTTCTTC.

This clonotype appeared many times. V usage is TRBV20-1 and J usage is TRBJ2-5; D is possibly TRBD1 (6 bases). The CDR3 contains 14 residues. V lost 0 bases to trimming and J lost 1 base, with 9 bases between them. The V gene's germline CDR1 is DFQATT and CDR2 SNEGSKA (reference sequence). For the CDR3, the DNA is TGCAGTGCTAGAGATTTGGGGGCCCAAGAGACCCAGTACTTC. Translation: CSARDLGAQETQYF.

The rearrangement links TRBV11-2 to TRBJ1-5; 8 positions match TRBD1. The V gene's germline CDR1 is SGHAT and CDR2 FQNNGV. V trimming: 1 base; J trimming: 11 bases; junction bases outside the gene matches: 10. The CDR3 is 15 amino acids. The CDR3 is CASSLGRTGIEAQHF. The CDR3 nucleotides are TGTGCCAGCAGCTTAGGCCGGACAGGGATCGAAGCCCAGCATTTT.